This TCR beta chain comes out of a study of T cells in localized non-small cell lung cancer. Regarding this clone: Its target is not known.

Measured with immunoSEQ multiplex PCR; TCRdb has only the in-frame clones, and not every one. The sample has some 39,000 clones; about 76% are singletons. The study, taken as a whole, reports: The study sequenced only one region of the tumor. As a result, intratumor heterogeneity could not be excluded and remains possible.

The source is a woman aged 40-75 years with stage II squamous cell lung carcinoma. Sequenced here: PBMCs, sampled before any cancer treatment.

DNA for the CDR3: TGTGCCAGTGGGGCAGTCTGGCCCCAGCATTTT. Translation gives CASGAVWPQHF. The chain joins TRBV6-6 to TRBJ1-5, with D possibly matching TRBD1 (5 bases). Germline CDR1 is MNHNY and CDR2 is SVGAGI (reference sequence). The CDR3 contains 11 residues. V was shortened by 9 bases and J by 9 bases, with 12 bases between the two germline ends.